These 27 T cell receptor beta chains originate from one sample sequenced in a study of tissue T cells after allogeneic stem cell transplantation. Here immunoSEQ multiplex PCR was the method, and the copy in TCRdb shows in-frame clones only, minus some. The table records 48,000 or so clones, 73% of them present only once. Sequencing was performed on sorted cells pooled from one or two spleens. The receptors originated from a pool of C57BL/6 mice in good health.

In the case of this clone: Here the gene names and germline are mouse. The read stops 1 residue short of the end of the CDR3; the missing end is completed from the germline J gene. The chain has TRBV3 and TRBJ2-4; possibly TRBD2 for D (6 bases). The germline V gene has CDR1 SNHLY and CDR2 FYNGKV (reference sequence). Trimming removed 2 bases at V and 6 bases at J, with 12 bases between. The CDR3 covers 14 residues. The CDR3 loop reads CASSLRGLGNTLYF. The CDR3 DNA, read in part, is TGTGCCAGCAGCTTAAGGGGACTAGGGAACACCTTGTAC.

Comment on this clone: Gene names and germline match the mouse. The observed sequence ends 1 residue before the CDR3 terminus, with the missing tail filled in from the germline J gene. The rearrangement links TRBV12-1 to TRBJ2-7; 10 bases are a match to TRBD1. CDR1 is SGHSN, CDR2 HYEKVE, per germline. The CDR3 sequence is 13 residues long. Trimming cost V 4 bases and J 5 bases; bases outside gene matches: 4. This CDR3 is CASSLGQGNEQYF. The CDR3 bases that were read are TGTGCCAGCTCCCTGGGACAGGGGAATGAACAGTAC.

To note about this clone: Gene names denote mouse genes. The CDR3 is cut off 1 residue early in the read; its end comes from the germline J gene. The chain has TRBV26 and TRBJ2-3; TRBD2 aligns across 7 bases. From germline, CDR1 is KGHPV and CDR2 FQNQEV (reference sequence). The CDR3 is 15 residues long. V dropped 6 bases and J dropped 0; count of bases not matched to a gene: 6. The CDR3 reads CASSRDWVSAETLYF. The CDR3 DNA, read in part, is TGTGCCAGCAGCCGCGACTGGGTTAGTGCAGAAACGCTGTAT.

This clone showed up just a few times. Each gene name is a mouse one. The read halts 1 residue ahead of the CDR3 end, with the missing end drawn from the germline J gene. The J gene is TRBJ2-3, the V gene TRBV2; tentatively, D is TRBD2 (6 bases). The CDR3 spans 14 residues. Germline CDR1 LGHNA, CDR2 YSYQKL. Trimming left V 1 base short and J 3 bases short, with 8 bases between. This CDR3 is CASSQVGGAETLYF. Incomplete CDR3 DNA: TGTGCCAGCAGCCAAGTTGGGGGAGCAGAAACGCTGTAT.

The count of this clone is one. Mouse gene names and germline throughout. The observed sequence ends 1 residue before the CDR3 terminus, with the missing tail filled in from the germline J gene. The rearrangement links TRBV12-1 to TRBJ2-1, with 10 bases lining up with TRBD1. This CDR3 comprises 15 residues. CDR1 SGHSN and CDR2 HYEKVE come from the germline V gene. V lost 0 bases, J lost 3 bases, and 1 base stayed unmatched. CDR3 loop: CASSLGTGVYAEQFF. The covered CDR3 bases are TGTGCCAGCTCTCTCGGGACAGGGGTCTATGCTGAGCAGTTC.

Comments on this clone: Each gene name is a mouse one. The read halts 1 residue ahead of the CDR3 end, with the missing end drawn from the germline J gene. This chain links TRBV20 with TRBJ2-1; D is unclear. Germline values: CDR1 GFQATS, CDR2 STVNSAI. The CDR3 consists of 13 residues. V dropped 1 base and J dropped 0 bases, with 4 bases sitting between them. CDR3 loop: CGARGYNYAEQFF. The CDR3 DNA, read in part, is TGTGGTGCTAGGGGGTATAACTATGCTGAGCAGTTC.

Of note for this clone: Genes and germline are mouse. Read data end 1 residue before the CDR3 end; the end is taken from the germline J gene. The J gene is TRBJ1-1, the V gene TRBV13-1; 7 bases match TRBD1. This CDR3 comprises 15 residues. With 2 bases clipped from V and 0 bases from J, the junction kept 4 bases outside the gene matches. Germline CDR1 is NSHNY and CDR2 is SYGAGN. The DNA read from the CDR3 is TGTGCCAGCAGTGAAGCCGGGACAGCAAACACAGAAGTCTTC. This translates into CASSEAGTANTEVF. The whole CDR3 protein is CASSEAGTANTEVFF.

With respect to this clone: Gene labels here are mouse ones. The missing CDR3 end, 1 residue past where the read stops, is filled in from the germline J gene. The rearrangement joins TRBV5 to TRBJ1-6; D unclear. TRBJ1-6 is designated an ORF whose function remains uncertain. Germline values: CDR1 LGHNA, CDR2 YNLKQL (reference sequence). V dropped 0 bases and J dropped 0 bases, with 3 bases sitting between them. The CDR3 spans 15 residues. The CDR3 sequence: CASSQENSYNSPLYF. The DNA read from the CDR3 is TGTGCCAGCAGCCAAGAAAATTCCTATAATTCGCCCCTCTAC.

Concerning this clone: These gene names are mouse names. The read stops 1 residue short of the end of the CDR3; the missing end is completed from the germline J gene. V gene TRBV17 combines with J gene TRBJ2-3; TRBD2 agrees at 11 bases. This CDR3 has 14 residues. V lost 6 bases to trimming and J lost 3 bases; unmatched junction nucleotides: 2. Germline lookup yields CDR1 MNHDT and CDR2 YYDKIL. The covered CDR3 bases are TGTGCTAGCAGAAACTGGGGGGGCGCAGAAACGCTGTAT. Its translation: CASRNWGGAETLY. The whole CDR3 sequence is CASRNWGGAETLYF.

With respect to this clone: The gene symbols are mouse symbols. Read data end 1 residue before the CDR3 end; the end is taken from the germline J gene. This chain connects TRBV14 to TRBJ2-7; 7 nucleotides agree with TRBD2. Germline values: CDR1 SGHDT, CDR2 FRDEAV. The CDR3 spans 13 residues. The V and J ends lost 3 bases and 2 bases, in that order; junction bases with no gene match: 2. CDR3 loop: CASSWGGTYEQYF. Incomplete CDR3 DNA: TGTGCCAGCAGTTGGGGGGGGACCTATGAACAGTAC.

Note on this clone: The genes and germline here are from mouse. Coverage ceases 1 residue before the CDR3 finishes, and the germline J gene fills in the end. This rearrangement joins TRBV16 to TRBJ2-5; 13 nucleotides agree with TRBD2. The CDR3 is made up of 18 amino acids. Germline loops: CDR1 SGHSA, CDR2 FRNQAP. V trimming: 1 base; J trimming: 2 bases; junction bases outside the gene matches: 6. Partial CDR3 DNA: TGTGCAAGCAGCTTAGGGACTGGGGGGGCGAGGGGCCAAGACACCCAGTAC. This encodes CASSLGTGGARGQDTQY. The complete CDR3 protein is CASSLGTGGARGQDTQYF.

This clone has more than one count but fewer than ten. Gene names and germline match the mouse. The CDR3 extends 1 residue past the end of the read, so its final part is completed from the germline J gene. The rearrangement links TRBV3 to TRBJ1-3; 7 positions match TRBD1. Germline loops: CDR1 SNHLY, CDR2 FYNGKV (reference sequence). The junction had 3 bases not matched to a gene; V was cut back by 4 bases and J by 6 bases. This CDR3 contains 13 residues. CDR3 bases read: TGTGCCAGCAGCTCGACAGGGACAAATACGCTCTAT. Protein sequence: CASSSTGTNTLY. The CDR3 in its entirety is CASSSTGTNTLYF.

Note on this clone: Mouse gene names apply. From the germline J gene comes the end of the CDR3, since the read stops 1 residue before it. The rearrangement joins TRBV13-2 to TRBJ1-3; 12 nucleotides line up with TRBD1. The CDR3 contains 15 residues. The V and J ends lost 5 bases and 1 base, in that order; junction bases with no gene match: 1. Germline V CDR1 and CDR2: NNHNN, SYGAGS (reference sequence). CDR3 in amino acids: CASGGTGGSGNTLYF. The covered CDR3 bases are TGTGCCAGCGGGGGGACAGGGGGCTCTGGAAATACGCTCTAT.

Comments on this clone: Gene names are the mouse ones. Read coverage stops 1 residue before the CDR3 terminus; the germline J gene supplies the remainder. J is TRBJ1-2 and V is TRBV31; 10 nucleotides match TRBD1. J was trimmed by 5 bases and V by 1 base; bases with no gene match: 4. The germline CDR1 and CDR2 sequences are GKSSPN and SITVG. The CDR3 totals 14 residues. CDR3 amino acids: CAWSRDRGGSDYTF. Partial CDR3 DNA: TGTGCCTGGAGTCGGGACAGGGGAGGGTCCGACTACACC.

This clone has more than one count but fewer than ten. Gene names are the mouse ones. The read halts 1 residue ahead of the CDR3 end, with the missing end drawn from the germline J gene. The genes are TRBV3 and TRBJ2-7; TRBD2 agrees at 8 bases. Per germline, CDR1 SNHLY and CDR2 FYNGKV (reference sequence). This CDR3 region has 14 residues. The ends lost 1 base at V and 4 bases at J; junction bases unmatched: 3. The chain's CDR3 is CASSLVTGGYEQYF. CDR3 DNA (partial): TGTGCCAGCAGCTTAGTAACTGGGGGTTATGAACAGTAC.

On this clone itself: The genes are named according to mouse. The DNA ends 1 residue before the CDR3 does, and the rest of the CDR3 is filled in from the germline J gene. The genes are TRBV15 and TRBJ2-7, with 11 bases lining up with TRBD1. Germline values: CDR1 SGHND, CDR2 FRSKSL. V shed 5 bases and J 7 bases; nucleotides not matched to a gene: 7. CDR3 length: 14 amino acids. The CDR3 protein is CASSLGQGALEQYF. The CDR3 bases that were read are TGTGCCAGCAGTCTTGGACAGGGGGCGCTGGAACAGTAC.

Remarks on this clone: Mouse names are used for the genes. The read stops 1 residue short of the end of the CDR3; the missing end is completed from the germline J gene. The chain carries TRBV15 and TRBJ1-1, with D hard to call. The CDR3 is made up of 12 amino acids. Looked up from germline, CDR1 is SGHND and CDR2 is FRSKSL. V dropped 5 bases and J dropped 4 bases, with 8 bases sitting between them. The CDR3 sequence: CASSPDITEVFF. The covered CDR3 bases are TGTGCCAGCAGTCCAGACATCACAGAAGTCTTC. Variable domain in full (rest from reference TRBV15 and TRBJ1-1): DAGVTQTPRHEVAEKGQTIILKCEPVSGHNDLFWYRQTKIQGLELLSYFRSKSLMEDGGAFKDRFKAEMLNSSFSTLKIQPTEPKDSAVYLCASSPDITEVFFGKGTRLTVV.

To note about this clone: Germline and genes here are mouse. Coverage ceases 1 residue before the CDR3 finishes, and the germline J gene fills in the end. The chain combines TRBV29 with TRBJ2-7, with TRBD1 as a possible D gene (6 bases). The CDR3 runs 13 residues. The V gene's germline CDR1 is MSHET and CDR2 SYDVDS. V lost 5 bases, J lost 0 bases, and 8 bases lay in between. The CDR3 protein is CASSGQSSYEQYF. The CDR3 DNA, read in part, is TGTGCTAGCAGTGGACAGAGCTCCTATGAACAGTAC.

There are a few counts of this clone. Genes here carry mouse names. The CDR3 goes on 1 residue after the read ends, and that part is filled in from the germline J gene. The chain uses TRBV13-3 and TRBJ2-7; 9 bases agree with TRBD2. Germline V gene sequence: CDR1 NNHDY, CDR2 SYVADS. The CDR3 contains 14 residues. With V trimmed by 0 bases and J by 4 bases, 2 bases remained unmatched. The CDR3 reads CASSDGLGGYEQYF. The sequenced part of the CDR3 DNA is TGTGCCAGCAGTGATGGGCTGGGGGGGTATGAACAGTAC.

On this clone itself: Genes here carry mouse names. The read finishes 1 residue shy of the CDR3 end, and the germline J gene is used to complete it. This chain connects TRBV13-1 to TRBJ2-5; 9 bases agree with TRBD1. After removal of 2 bases from V and 6 bases from J, the junction contained 1 base not matched to a gene. The CDR3 length is 13 residues. The germline V gene encodes CDR1 NSHNY and CDR2 SYGAGN. Incomplete CDR3 DNA: TGTGCCAGCAGTGAAGGGACAGGGGACACCCAGTAC. Residues: CASSEGTGDTQY. The entire CDR3 protein reads CASSEGTGDTQYF.

This clone was seen a handful of times. Gene names denote mouse genes. This CDR3 is CAWTDWGGYAEQFF. The part of the CDR3 DNA that was read is TGTGCCTGGACGGACTGGGGGGGCTATGCTGAGCAGTTC. The rearrangement uses TRBV31 and TRBJ2-1; 12 bases match TRBD2. The read stops 1 residue short of the end of the CDR3; the missing end is completed from the germline J gene. The germline V gene has CDR1 GKSSPN and CDR2 SITVG. V shed 4 bases and J 3 bases; nucleotides not matched to a gene: 1. The CDR3 is 14 residues long. The variable domain in full, with the rest retrieved from reference TRBV31 and TRBJ2-1, is AQTIHQWPVAEIKAVGSPLSLGCTIKGKSSPNLYWYWQATGGTLQQLFYSITVGQVESVVQLNLSASRPKDDQFILSTEKLLLSHSGFYLCAWTDWGGYAEQFFGPGTRLTVL.

Points on this clone: Gene names are mouse gene names. The read terminates 1 residue before the CDR3 end, so the remaining end is supplied by the germline J gene. The rearrangement joins TRBV17 to TRBJ2-5, with a tentative D call TRBD2 (7 bases). This CDR3 comprises 15 residues. The ends were cut back, 0 bases at V and 5 bases at J, with 12 bases in the middle. Germline assignment: CDR1 MNHDT and CDR2 YYDKIL. The sequenced CDR3 bases are TGTGCTAGCAGTAGAGATGGCCTGGGGGCAGACACCCAGTAC. Residues: CASSRDGLGADTQY. The complete CDR3 sequence is CASSRDGLGADTQYF.

As concerns this clone: Germline and genes: mouse. The read comes to an end 1 residue before the CDR3 does, leaving the germline J gene to fill in the end. This chain connects TRBV5 to TRBJ2-3; TRBD1 matches at 7 bases. V gave up 4 bases and J gave up 4 bases; unmatched junction bases: 5. The CDR3 has 14 residues. Germline CDR1 is LGHNA and CDR2 is YNLKQL (reference sequence). CDR3 in amino acids: CASSLRQGTETLYF. CDR3 bases read: TGTGCCAGCAGCCTCCGACAGGGAACAGAAACGCTGTAT.

Remarks on this clone: Gene names are the mouse ones. The read falls 1 residue short of the CDR3 end, and the missing part is taken from the germline J gene. V is TRBV13-3 and J is TRBJ2-5, with D perhaps matching TRBD1 (6 bases). Germline V CDR1 and CDR2: NNHDY, SYVADS. The CDR3 contains 13 residues. Trimming removed 5 bases at V and 1 base at J, with 8 bases between. The sequenced part of the CDR3 DNA is TGTGCCAGCAGGCACAGGGACCAAGACACCCAGTAC. Translated: CASRHRDQDTQY. The full CDR3 protein is CASRHRDQDTQYF. Filled out from reference TRBV13-3 and TRBJ2-5, the complete variable domain reads EAAVTQSPRSKVAVTGGKVTLSCHQTNNHDYMYWYRQDTGHGLRLIHYSYVADSTEKGDIPDGYKASRPSQENFSLILELASLSQTAVYFCASRHRDQDTQYFGPGTRLLVL.

Of note for this clone: Germline and genes: mouse. The read ends 1 residue early relative to the CDR3; the germline J gene fills the gap. V is TRBV15 and J is TRBJ2-4; 10 bases agree with TRBD1. Germline CDR1 and CDR2: SGHND and FRSKSL. The V segment lost 6 bases and the J segment 7 bases; nucleotides outside the gene matches: 7. This CDR3 has 14 amino acids. CDR3 region: CASSWDRGRDTLYF. The part of the CDR3 DNA that was read is TGTGCCAGCAGCTGGGACAGGGGAAGGGACACCTTGTAC.

Notes on this clone: Gene names and germline refer to mouse. The read halts 1 residue ahead of the CDR3 end, with the missing end drawn from the germline J gene. The genes are TRBV13-3 and TRBJ2-5; possibly TRBD2 for D (5 bases). The germline gives CDR1 NNHDY, CDR2 SYVADS. The length of the CDR3 is 13 residues. V gave up 2 bases and J gave up 3 bases, with 7 bases separating them. Incomplete CDR3 DNA: TGTGCCAGCAGTGACCTGGGTCAAGACACCCAGTAC. Translation gives CASSDLGQDTQY. The CDR3 in its entirety is CASSDLGQDTQYF.

As for this clone: The germline and genes are mouse ones. The same CDR3 can be traced to other DNA sequences in this sample. The CDR3 DNA, read in part, is TGTGCCAGCAGCCCGACTGGGAACACCGGGCAGCTCTAC. As protein: CASSPTGNTGQLY. The whole CDR3 protein is CASSPTGNTGQLYF. The chain carries TRBV3 and TRBJ2-2; 7 bases are shared with TRBD2. The observed sequence ends 1 residue before the CDR3 terminus, with the missing tail filled in from the germline J gene. Germline assignment: CDR1 SNHLY and CDR2 FYNGKV (reference sequence). V shed 5 bases and J 2 bases; nucleotides not matched to a gene: 2. The CDR3 extends over 14 amino acids.